This T cell receptor (beta chain) was obtained from a study of monozygotic twins with inflammatory bowel disease. TCR libraries were prepared from 3,500 to 4,500 ng total RNA each. TCRdb reprocessed the 5' RACE reads and stores each CDR3 protein as one record, lacking DNA. The specimen's table records fewer than 400,000 distinct CDR3 sequences. Germline V CDR1 and CDR2: SGHRS, YFSETQ. This CDR3 has 13 residues. Sequences were obtained from blood. The receptor was derived from a human donor with ulcerative colitis or Crohn's disease, or a healthy co-twin of an affected twin (not recorded which). The chain employs TRBV5-1 and TRBJ2-3. The CDR3 loop reads CASSLEVSDTQYF.